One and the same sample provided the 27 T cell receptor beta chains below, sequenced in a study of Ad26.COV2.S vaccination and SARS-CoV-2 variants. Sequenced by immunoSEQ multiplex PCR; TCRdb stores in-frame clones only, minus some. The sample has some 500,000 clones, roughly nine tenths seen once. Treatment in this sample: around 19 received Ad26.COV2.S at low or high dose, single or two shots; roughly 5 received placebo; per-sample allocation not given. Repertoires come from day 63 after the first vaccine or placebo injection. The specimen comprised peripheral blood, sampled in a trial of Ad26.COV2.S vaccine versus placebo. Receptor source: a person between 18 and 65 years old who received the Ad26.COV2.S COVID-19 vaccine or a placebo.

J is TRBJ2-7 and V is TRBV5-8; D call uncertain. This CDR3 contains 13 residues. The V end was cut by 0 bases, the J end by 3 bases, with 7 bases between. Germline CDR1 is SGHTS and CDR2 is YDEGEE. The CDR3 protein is CASSLAGRYEQYF. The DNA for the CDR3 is TGTGCCAGCAGCTTGGCTGGGCGCTACGAGCAGTACTTC.

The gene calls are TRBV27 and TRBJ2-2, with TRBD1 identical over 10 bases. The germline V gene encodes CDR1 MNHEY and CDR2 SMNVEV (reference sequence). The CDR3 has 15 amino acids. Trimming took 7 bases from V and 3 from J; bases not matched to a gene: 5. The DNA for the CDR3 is TGTGCCAGCACGCGGGACAGGGGTGACACCGGGGAGCTGTTTTTT. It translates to CASTRDRGDTGELFF.

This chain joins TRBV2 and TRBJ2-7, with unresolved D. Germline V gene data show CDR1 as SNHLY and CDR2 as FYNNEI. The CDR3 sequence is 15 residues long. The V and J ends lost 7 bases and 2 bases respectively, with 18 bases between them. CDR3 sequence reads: CASNPGRENPYEQYF. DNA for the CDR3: TGTGCCAGCAATCCGGGCCGAGAAAATCCCTACGAGCAGTACTTC. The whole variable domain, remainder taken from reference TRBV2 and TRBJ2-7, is EPEVTQTPSHQVTQMGQEVILRCVPISNHLYFYWYRQILGQKVEFLVSFYNNEISEKSEIFDDQFSVERPDGSNFTLKIRSTKLEDSAMYFCASNPGRENPYEQYFGPGTRLTVT.

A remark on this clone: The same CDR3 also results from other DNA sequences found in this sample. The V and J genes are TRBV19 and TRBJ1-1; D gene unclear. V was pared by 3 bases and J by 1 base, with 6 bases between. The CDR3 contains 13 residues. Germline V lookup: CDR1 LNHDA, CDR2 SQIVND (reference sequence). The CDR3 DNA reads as TGTGCCAGTAGTATCGGTGGGAACACTGAAGCTTTCTTT. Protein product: CASSIGGNTEAFF.

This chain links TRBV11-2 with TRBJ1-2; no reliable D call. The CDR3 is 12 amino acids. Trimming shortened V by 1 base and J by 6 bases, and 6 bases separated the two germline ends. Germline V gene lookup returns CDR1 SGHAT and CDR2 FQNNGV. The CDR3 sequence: CASSLGGDGYTF. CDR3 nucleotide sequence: TGTGCCAGCAGCTTAGGGGGAGATGGCTACACCTTC. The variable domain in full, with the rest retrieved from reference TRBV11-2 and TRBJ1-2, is EAGVAQSPRYKIIEKRQSVAFWCNPISGHATLYWYQQILGQGPKLLIQFQNNGVVDDSQLPKDRFSAERLKGVDSTLKIQPAKLEDSAVYLCASSLGGDGYTFGSGTRLTVV.

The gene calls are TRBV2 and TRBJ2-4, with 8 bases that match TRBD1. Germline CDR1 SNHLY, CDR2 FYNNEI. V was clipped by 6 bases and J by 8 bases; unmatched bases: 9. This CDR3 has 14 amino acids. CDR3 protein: CASRRTGWLDIQYF. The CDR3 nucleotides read TGTGCCAGCAGGAGGACAGGGTGGTTGGACATTCAGTACTTC.

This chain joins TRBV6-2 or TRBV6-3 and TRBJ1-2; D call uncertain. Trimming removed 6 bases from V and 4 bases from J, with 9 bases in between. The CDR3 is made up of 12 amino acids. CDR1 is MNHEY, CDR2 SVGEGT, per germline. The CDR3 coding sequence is TGTGCCAGCAGCTGGAGTTTCTATGGCTACACCTTC. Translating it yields CASSWSFYGYTF.

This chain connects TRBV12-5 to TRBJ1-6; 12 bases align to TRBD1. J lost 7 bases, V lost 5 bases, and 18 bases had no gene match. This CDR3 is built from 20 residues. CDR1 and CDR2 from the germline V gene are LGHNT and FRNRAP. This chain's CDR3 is CASGLQTGTGGSLGNSPLHF. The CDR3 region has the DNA TGTGCTAGTGGTCTGCAAACCGGGACAGGGGGCTCTCTCGGGAATTCACCCCTCCACTTT.

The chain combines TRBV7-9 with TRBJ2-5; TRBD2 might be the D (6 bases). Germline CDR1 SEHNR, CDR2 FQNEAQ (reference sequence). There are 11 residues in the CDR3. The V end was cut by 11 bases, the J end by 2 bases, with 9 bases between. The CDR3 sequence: CAWGEQETQYF. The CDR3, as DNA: TGTGCCTGGGGGGAGCAAGAGACCCAGTACTTC. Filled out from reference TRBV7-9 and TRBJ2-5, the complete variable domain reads DTGVSQNPRHKITKRGQNVTFRCDPISEHNRLYWYRQTLGQGPEFLTYFQNEAQLEKSRLLSDRFSAERPKGSFSTLEIQRTEQGDSAMYLCAWGEQETQYFGPGTRLLVL.

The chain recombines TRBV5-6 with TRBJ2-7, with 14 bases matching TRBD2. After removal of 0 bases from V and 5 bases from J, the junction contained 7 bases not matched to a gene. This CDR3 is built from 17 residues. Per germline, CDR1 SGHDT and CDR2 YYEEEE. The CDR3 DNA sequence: TGTGCCAGCAGCTTGGGGGGGACTAGCGGGAGAGGGGACGAGCAGTACGTC. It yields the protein CASSLGGTSGRGDEQYV.

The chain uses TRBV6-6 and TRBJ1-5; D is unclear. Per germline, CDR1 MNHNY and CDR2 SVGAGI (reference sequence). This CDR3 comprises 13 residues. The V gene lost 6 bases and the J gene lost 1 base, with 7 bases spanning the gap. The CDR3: CASRGRSNQPQHF. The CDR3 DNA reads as TGTGCCAGCAGAGGACGGAGCAATCAGCCCCAGCATTTT.

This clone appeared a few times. The CDR3 loop reads CASSLDTNTEAFF. CDR3 sequence (DNA): TGTGCCAGCAGCTTGGATACGAACACTGAAGCTTTCTTT. The V call is TRBV5-6, the J call TRBJ1-1; unclear D gene. Germline CDR1 SGHDT, CDR2 YYEEEE. Trimming stripped 0 bases from V and 1 base from J, with 4 bases between. The CDR3 is made up of 13 amino acids.

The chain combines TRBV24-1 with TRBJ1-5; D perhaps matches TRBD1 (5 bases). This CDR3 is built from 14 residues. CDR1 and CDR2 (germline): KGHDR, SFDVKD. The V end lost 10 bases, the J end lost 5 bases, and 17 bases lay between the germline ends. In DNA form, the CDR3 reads TGTGCCACGGGCCCGGCAGGGTGGGATCAGCCCCAGCATTTT. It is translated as CATGPAGWDQPQHF.

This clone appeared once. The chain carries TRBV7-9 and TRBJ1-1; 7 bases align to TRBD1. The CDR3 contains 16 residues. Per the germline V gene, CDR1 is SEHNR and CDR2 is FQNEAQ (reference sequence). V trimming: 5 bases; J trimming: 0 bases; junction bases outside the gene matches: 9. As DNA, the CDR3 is TGTGCCAGCAGCCATCTTCAACAGGGGATGAACACTGAAGCTTTCTTT. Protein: CASSHLQQGMNTEAFF.

In DNA, the CDR3 is TGTGCCAGCAGTTACAGGGGAGGGAGAGATACGCAGTATTTT. It yields the protein CASSYRGGRDTQYF. The genes are TRBV7-3 and TRBJ2-3, with D tentatively TRBD1 or TRBD2 (7 bases each). V gave up 6 bases and J gave up 5 bases, with 15 bases separating them. There are 14 residues in the CDR3. Germline V lookup: CDR1 SGHTA, CDR2 FQGTGA.

The CDR3 protein is CASSQDLEETQYF. As DNA, the CDR3 is TGCGCCAGCAGCCAAGATCTGGAAGAGACCCAGTACTTC. J is TRBJ2-5 and V is TRBV4-1; D is ambiguous. V was trimmed by 0 bases and J by 3 bases, leaving 5 bases between them. This CDR3 contains 13 residues. The germline V gene encodes CDR1 MGHRA and CDR2 YSYEKL.

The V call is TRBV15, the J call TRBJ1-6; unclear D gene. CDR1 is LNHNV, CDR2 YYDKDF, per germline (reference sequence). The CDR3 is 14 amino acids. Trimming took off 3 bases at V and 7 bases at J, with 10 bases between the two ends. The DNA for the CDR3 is TGTGCCACCAGCAGGAGACGGCAGAATTCACCCCTCCACTTT. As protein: CATSRRRQNSPLHF.

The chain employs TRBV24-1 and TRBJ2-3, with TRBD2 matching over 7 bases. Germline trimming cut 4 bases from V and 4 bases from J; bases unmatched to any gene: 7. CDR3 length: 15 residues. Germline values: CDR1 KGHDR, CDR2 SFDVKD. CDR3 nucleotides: TGTGCCACCAGTGACCCCGCAGCGGGGCCAGATACGCAGTATTTT. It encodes CATSDPAAGPDTQYF.

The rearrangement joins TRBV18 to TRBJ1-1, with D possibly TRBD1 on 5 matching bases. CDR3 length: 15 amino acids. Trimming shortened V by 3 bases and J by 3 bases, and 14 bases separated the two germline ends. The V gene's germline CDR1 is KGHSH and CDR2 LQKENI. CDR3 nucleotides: TGTGCCAGCTCACCCCCGATGGGGGGGGACACTGAAGCTTTCTTT. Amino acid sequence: CASSPPMGGDTEAFF.

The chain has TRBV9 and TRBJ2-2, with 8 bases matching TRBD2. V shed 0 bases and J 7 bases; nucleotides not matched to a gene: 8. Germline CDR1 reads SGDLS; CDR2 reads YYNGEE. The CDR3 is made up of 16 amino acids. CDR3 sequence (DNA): TGTGCCAGCAGCGTAGAAGGGTTGCGGGGGGTCGGGGAGCTGTTTTTT. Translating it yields CASSVEGLRGVGELFF.

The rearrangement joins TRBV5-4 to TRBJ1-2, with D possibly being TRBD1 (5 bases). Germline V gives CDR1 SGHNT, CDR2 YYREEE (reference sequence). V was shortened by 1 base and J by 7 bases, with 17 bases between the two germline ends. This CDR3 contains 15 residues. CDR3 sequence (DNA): TGTGCCAGCAGCTTGCGGGCCGCAGGGTATGCTGGCTACACCTTC. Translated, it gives CASSLRAAGYAGYTF.

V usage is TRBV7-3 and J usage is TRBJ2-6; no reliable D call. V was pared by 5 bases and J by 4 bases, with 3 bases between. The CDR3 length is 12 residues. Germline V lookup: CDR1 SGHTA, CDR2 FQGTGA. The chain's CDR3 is CASSLGANVLTF. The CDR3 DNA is TGTGCCAGCAGCCTGGGGGCCAACGTCCTGACTTTC.

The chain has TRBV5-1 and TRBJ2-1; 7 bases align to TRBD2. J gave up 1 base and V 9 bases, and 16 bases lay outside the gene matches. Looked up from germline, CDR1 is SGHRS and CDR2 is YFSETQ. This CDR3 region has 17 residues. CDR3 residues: CATSDVSGYFSYNEQFF. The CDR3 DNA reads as TGCGCCACCAGTGACGTTAGCGGGTACTTTTCCTACAATGAGCAGTTCTTC.

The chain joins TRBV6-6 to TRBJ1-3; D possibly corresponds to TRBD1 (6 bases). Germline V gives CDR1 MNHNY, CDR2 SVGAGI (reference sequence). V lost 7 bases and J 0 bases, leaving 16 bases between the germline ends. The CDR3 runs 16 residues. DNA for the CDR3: TGTGCCAGCACCAGGGAGGGGGAGTACTCTGGAAACACCATATATTTT. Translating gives CASTREGEYSGNTIYF.

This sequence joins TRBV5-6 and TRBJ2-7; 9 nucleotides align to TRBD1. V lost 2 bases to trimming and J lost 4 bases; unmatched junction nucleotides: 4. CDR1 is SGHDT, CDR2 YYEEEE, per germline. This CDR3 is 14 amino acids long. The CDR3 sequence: CASSFGTGSYEQYV. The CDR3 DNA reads TGTGCCAGCAGCTTTGGGACAGGGTCTTACGAGCAGTACGTC.

This chain's CDR3 is CASSLRGTGYTF. The CDR3, as DNA: TGTGCCAGCAGCCTTAGGGGGACTGGCTACACCTTC. V is TRBV11-3 and J is TRBJ1-2; TRBD1 is a possible D gene (6 bases). CDR1 and CDR2 (germline): SGHNT, YENEEA. The CDR3 extends over 12 amino acids. The V end was cut by 5 bases, the J end by 7 bases, with 11 bases between.

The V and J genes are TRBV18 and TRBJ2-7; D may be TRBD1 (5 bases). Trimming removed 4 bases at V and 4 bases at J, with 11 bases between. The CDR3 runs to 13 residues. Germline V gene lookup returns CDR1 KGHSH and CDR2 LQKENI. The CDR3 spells CASSLTGLYEQYV. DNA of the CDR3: TGTGCCAGCTCACTCACAGGTCTGTACGAGCAGTACGTC.